One sample yielded the 25 T cell receptor beta chains listed below, sequenced in a study of T cell responses to AZD1222 COVID-19 vaccine. Sequencing used immunoSEQ multiplex PCR; TCRdb keeps in-frame clones, though not all of them. Here the sample spans 100,000 to 150,000 clones, almost 95% being singletons. The sample here was peripheral blood, taken on day 0 of AZD1222 vaccination. The receptors originated from an adult in good health.

The chain combines TRBV28 with TRBJ1-6; unclear D gene. In germline, CDR1 is MDHEN, CDR2 SYDVKM. The CDR3 loop spans 13 amino acids. The germline V and J ends were trimmed by 3 bases and 14 bases, with 14 bases remaining between them. CDR3 amino acids: CASSLLNSGSLHF. The CDR3 nucleotides are TGTGCCAGCAGTTTGCTCAATAGCGGTTCCCTCCACTTT.

On this clone itself: In the same sample, other DNA sequences code for this CDR3. The chain combines TRBV3-1 (or the pseudogene TRBV3-2) with TRBJ1-5; no clear D gene. The CDR3 contains 13 residues. Trimming took 4 bases from V and 2 from J, leaving 6 bases between them. The germline V gene has CDR1 LGHDT and CDR2 YNNKEL (reference sequence). The CDR3 DNA follows: TGTGCCAGCAGCCCCCGGGGCAATCAGCCCCAGCATTTT. Encoded protein: CASSPRGNQPQHF.

CDR3 region: CASSAPGYGYTF. CDR3 DNA: TGTGCCAGCAGTGCGCCTGGCTATGGCTACACCTTC. The chain links TRBV27 to TRBJ1-2; the D is unclear. This CDR3 comprises 12 residues. Looked up from germline, CDR1 is MNHEY and CDR2 is SMNVEV (reference sequence). Trimming removed 5 bases at V and 4 bases at J, with 8 bases between.

This chain joins TRBV11-2 and TRBJ1-2, with D perhaps TRBD1 (5 bases). The V gene lost 3 bases and the J gene lost 3 bases, with 8 bases spanning the gap. The CDR3 has 13 residues. CDR1 is SGHAT, CDR2 FQNNGV, per germline. The CDR3 region has the DNA TGTGCCAGCAGCTTCGGGGGTGACTATGGCTACACCTTC. It codes for CASSFGGDYGYTF.

The rearrangement links TRBV9 to TRBJ1-4; D perhaps matches TRBD1 (5 bases). This CDR3 contains 14 residues. V shed 1 base and J shed 8 bases, with 12 bases lying between them. Germline CDR1 and CDR2: SGDLS and YYNGEE. The CDR3 region has the DNA TGTGCCAGCAGCGTACAGGGACGGGGAGAAAAACTGTTTTTT. It is translated as CASSVQGRGEKLFF. Using reference TRBV9 and TRBJ1-4 for the parts outside the CDR3, the full variable domain is DSGVTQTPKHLITATGQRVTLRCSPRSGDLSVYWYQQSLDQGLQFLIQYYNGEERAKGNILERFSAQQFPDLHSELNLSSLELGDSALYFCASSVQGRGEKLFFGSGTQLSVL.

The chain uses TRBV18 and TRBJ2-3, with 9 positions matching TRBD2. The V and J ends lost 5 bases and 6 bases, in that order; junction bases with no gene match: 9. CDR3 length equals 15 residues. Germline CDR1 reads KGHSH; CDR2 reads LQKENI. The CDR3 sequence is CASSMTSGDRDTQYF. The DNA of the CDR3 is TGTGCCAGCTCAATGACTAGCGGAGACCGGGATACGCAGTATTTT.

This clone was recorded only once. This chain connects TRBV28 to TRBJ2-3, with a weak D call TRBD1 (7 bases). Germline CDR1 is MDHEN and CDR2 is SYDVKM. The CDR3 extends over 16 amino acids. V was trimmed by 3 bases and J by 1 base, leaving 14 bases between them. CDR3 bases: TGTGCCAGCAGTTTTATTGGCAGGGGGGGCACAGATACGCAGTATTTT. Protein: CASSFIGRGGTDTQYF.

This sequence joins TRBV6-2 or TRBV6-3 and TRBJ2-3; no reliable D call. CDR3 length: 14 amino acids. Germline CDR1 is MNHEY and CDR2 is SVGEGT. V gave up 3 bases and J gave up 2 bases, with 9 bases separating them. The CDR3, as DNA: TGTGCCAGCAGTTATTACAGACACACAGATACGCAGTATTTT. Translation gives CASSYYRHTDTQYF.

The genes are TRBV5-1 and TRBJ1-1; no firm D call. CDR1 SGHRS and CDR2 YFSETQ come from the germline V gene. Trimming removed 1 base at V and 1 base at J, with 17 bases between. The CDR3 sequence is 17 residues long. The CDR3 reads CASSLLARGDGNTEAFF. CDR3 in DNA: TGCGCCAGCAGCTTGTTGGCGCGTGGGGATGGGAACACTGAAGCTTTCTTT.

The gene calls are TRBV6-5 and TRBJ1-3, with unresolved D. V lost 10 bases to trimming and J lost 2 bases, with 15 bases between them. Germline loops: CDR1 MNHEY, CDR2 SVGAGI. The CDR3 spans 14 residues. The DNA for the CDR3 is TGTGCCACTAAACCGGTAGCGACTGGAAACACCATATATTTT. This translates into CATKPVATGNTIYF.

The J gene is TRBJ2-2, the V gene TRBV3-1 (or the pseudogene TRBV3-2); D may be TRBD1 (5 bases). Germline values: CDR1 LGHDT, CDR2 YNNKEL (reference sequence). The V end was cut by 0 bases, the J end by 6 bases, with 11 bases between. There are 15 residues in the CDR3. CDR3 DNA: TGTGCCAGCAGCCAAGAGACCCCGACAGCCGGGGAGCTGTTTTTT. Translation: CASSQETPTAGELFF.

V gene TRBV3-1 (or the pseudogene TRBV3-2) combines with J gene TRBJ1-1; 8 nucleotides align to TRBD1. This CDR3 is built from 13 residues. Germline-derived CDR1 and CDR2 are LGHDT and YNNKEL (reference sequence). The ends lost 1 base at V and 7 bases at J; junction bases unmatched: 2. CDR3 in amino acids: CASSQGTGFEAFF. CDR3 DNA sequence: TGTGCCAGCAGCCAAGGGACAGGGTTTGAAGCTTTCTTT.

The chain couples TRBV5-4 to TRBJ1-2; TRBD1 matches 9 bases. Trimming took 0 bases from V and 5 from J; bases not matched to a gene: 8. From germline, CDR1 is SGHNT and CDR2 YYREEE (reference sequence). This CDR3 contains 16 residues. The CDR3 protein is CASSLGRDRVLYGYTF. CDR3 in DNA: TGTGCCAGCAGCTTGGGGAGGGACAGGGTTTTGTATGGCTACACCTTC.

This clone came up once. The chain links TRBV6-1 to TRBJ1-3, with D maybe TRBD1 (5 bases). Trimming removed 2 bases from V and 2 bases from J, with 10 bases in between. The germline gives CDR1 MNHNS, CDR2 SASEGT. The CDR3 is made up of 15 amino acids. The CDR3 protein is CASSETGGAGNTIYF. The CDR3 DNA reads as TGTGCCAGCAGTGAAACGGGGGGGGCTGGAAACACCATATATTTT.

The chain uses TRBV7-8 and TRBJ1-4, with 10 bases fitting TRBD1. The V and J ends lost 5 bases and 5 bases, in that order; junction bases with no gene match: 8. Germline lookup yields CDR1 SGHVS and CDR2 FQNEAQ. The CDR3 contains 16 residues. In nucleotides, the CDR3 is TGTGCCAGCAGCCCCCTCCCGGGACAGGGGAATGAAAAACTGTTTTTT. Translation gives CASSPLPGQGNEKLFF.

This chain links TRBV7-2 with TRBJ2-5; 10 bases are a match to TRBD2. The trim removed 1 base at V and 4 bases at J, leaving 0 bases unmatched. The germline gives CDR1 SGHTA, CDR2 FQGNSA. The length of the CDR3 is 14 residues. Here the CDR3 reads CASSLGLAGETQYF. The DNA for the CDR3 is TGTGCCAGCAGCTTAGGACTAGCGGGAGAGACCCAGTACTTC.

The chain combines TRBV3-1 (or the pseudogene TRBV3-2) with TRBJ2-2; 9 nucleotides line up with TRBD2. Germline V gives CDR1 LGHDT, CDR2 YNNKEL (reference sequence). This CDR3 region has 18 residues. V was pared by 1 base and J by 2 bases, with 8 bases of the junction left unmatched. The CDR3 spells CASSQGPLAGANTGELFF. CDR3 nucleotide sequence: TGTGCCAGCAGCCAAGGACCTTTAGCGGGGGCAAACACCGGGGAGCTGTTTTTT.

The rearrangement links TRBV5-6 to TRBJ1-1, with 9 nucleotides matching TRBD1. Germline CDR1 is SGHDT and CDR2 is YYEEEE. J was trimmed by 2 bases and V by 0 bases; bases with no gene match: 5. The CDR3 is 16 amino acids. The CDR3 DNA reads TGTGCCAGCAGCTTGGGGGCTACAGGGGGCAACACTGAAGCTTTCTTT. Residues: CASSLGATGGNTEAFF.

This chain links TRBV6-2 or TRBV6-3 with TRBJ2-5; 7 bases line up with TRBD2. Trimming at V came to 1 base and at J to 4 bases, leaving 3 bases not matched to a gene. The CDR3 runs to 14 residues. CDR1 is MNHEY and CDR2 is SVGEGT in the germline V gene. The CDR3 bases are TGTGCCAGCAGTTACTTTTCTAGCGGAGAGACCCAGTACTTC. It specifies CASSYFSSGETQYF.

This clone occurred once. The chain recombines TRBV10-3 with TRBJ2-7, with TRBD1 matching over 11 bases. With 1 base clipped from V and 6 bases from J, the junction kept 5 bases outside the gene matches. This CDR3 contains 15 residues. Germline V CDR1 and CDR2: ENHRY, SYGVKD. The chain's CDR3 is CAISEFGQGAGEQYV. DNA for the CDR3: TGTGCCATCAGTGAGTTCGGACAGGGGGCCGGCGAGCAGTACGTC.

The rearrangement joins TRBV7-9 to TRBJ2-2; D remains unclear. Trimming shortened V by 5 bases and J by 7 bases, and 11 bases separated the two germline ends. Germline V gene sequence: CDR1 SEHNR, CDR2 FQNEAQ (reference sequence). This CDR3 is built from 13 residues. Here the CDR3 reads CASSPRVGGELFF. CDR3 bases: TGTGCCAGCAGCCCCCGGGTTGGCGGGGAGCTGTTTTTT.

V and J are TRBV18 and TRBJ2-1, with D uncertain. Trimming stripped 1 base from V and 3 bases from J, with 16 bases between. This CDR3 is 17 amino acids long. Germline V gene data show CDR1 as KGHSH and CDR2 as LQKENI. Here the CDR3 DNA reads TGTGCCAGCTCACCACGGACGGGCACCCCGGACTACAATGAGCAGTTCTTC. Translation gives CASSPRTGTPDYNEQFF.

This rearrangement joins TRBV18 to TRBJ1-3; a possible D gene is TRBD1 (5 bases). The CDR3 covers 16 residues. In germline, CDR1 is KGHSH, CDR2 LQKENI. The V and J ends lost 2 bases and 3 bases respectively, with 14 bases between them. CDR3 region: CASSPGFGADGNTIYF. Here the CDR3 DNA reads TGTGCCAGCTCACCAGGGTTCGGGGCAGATGGAAACACCATATATTTT.

This chain joins TRBV14 and TRBJ1-2, with D possibly matching TRBD1 (6 bases). Per germline, CDR1 SGHDN and CDR2 FVKESK. With 1 base removed from V and 7 bases from J, the gap between germline ends came to 22 bases. CDR3 size: 17 residues. CDR3 bases: TGTGCCAGCAGCCAAGGTGGTCTCCGGGACAAAATTTTTGGCTACACCTTC. Encoded protein: CASSQGGLRDKIFGYTF.

The chain couples TRBV29-1 to TRBJ2-3; 12 nucleotides agree with TRBD1. Germline trimming cut 8 bases from V and 6 bases from J; bases unmatched to any gene: 6. CDR3 length: 13 amino acids. Germline CDR1 SQVTM, CDR2 ANQGSEA. DNA of the CDR3: TGCAGCCACCGGGACAGGGGGCTGGATACGCAGTATTTT. This encodes CSHRDRGLDTQYF.